These T cell receptor beta chains were read from a single sample in a study of shared clonotypes between healthy human individuals. TCRdb keeps only in-frame clones here, not all; method: immunoSEQ multiplex PCR. The profile covers roughly 1,600,000 clones, with about 98.5% appearing a single time and around 0.33% taken by the ten largest. Sequenced sample: naive CD4+ T cells sorted from blood. Receptors originate from a man in his thirties or forties in good health. The conserved cysteine and the conserved F or W are not part of the CDR3 here. The listing skips clone size in some rows; elsewhere it reads once, few, many or a size class.

TRBV25-1	NA	ASSVPWGEQF
TRBV10-3	NA	AISESSTGKGEKLF
TRBV5-6	NA	ASSFRDYNEQF
TRBV6-1	NA	ASSEILGTGELF
TRBV4-3	NA	ASSQVPLRGNTIY
TRBV7-8	NA	ASSLYLPSTDTQY
TRBV5-8	once	ASSLGGGQETQY
TRBV14	NA	ASSQGGTNLYNEQF
TRBV6-5	NA	ASSRDRATDTQY
TRBV10-3	once	AISRTDTQY
TRBV15	NA	ATSRDSGRRRETQY
TRBV4-2	NA	ASSQAGGGNSYEQY
TRBV6-6	NA	ATQRGSLTDTQY
TRBV6-5	NA	ASSIAGGTSYEQY
TRBV9	NA	ASSVGVGVPYYEQY
TRBV10-3	NA	AISGQTGSKKYQETQY
TRBV5-1	NA	ASSLSTTGGWTEAF
TRBV14	NA	ASSPLAGVLYEQY
TRBV11-3	NA	ASSLAGELF
TRBV7-9	once	ASSLDDRVSDTQY
TRBV28	NA	ASSLGGQATYEQY
TRBV10-3	NA	AISGQGAPQETQY
TRBV5-1	NA	ASNLRAGDSEQF
TRBV28	NA	ASSSPLGPGTQY
TRBV29-1	NA	SVVNPRGVSGAGGSYNEQF
TRBV18	NA	ASSDQGQGDQPQH
TRBV28	once	ASSLVRARSNQPQH
TRBV4-2	NA	ASSRRGQGLSYEQY
TRBV5-6	NA	ASSQALVVRSETQY
TRBV27	NA	ASSLSLAREQF
TRBV7-6	NA	ASSLRSAGGRDEQY
TRBV6-5	NA	ASTGLSGSAYEQY
TRBV29-1	once	SVEWGTQY
TRBV7-3	NA	ASSSSNYPSGRGLNEQF
TRBV5-4	once	ASRADRVTEAF
TRBV30	NA	AWSIPGWTHNQPQH
TRBV18	NA	ASSPGAGPIGEKLF
TRBV30	NA	AWSWQGPGDQH
TRBV5-1	NA	ASSLGGRGRVPQETQY